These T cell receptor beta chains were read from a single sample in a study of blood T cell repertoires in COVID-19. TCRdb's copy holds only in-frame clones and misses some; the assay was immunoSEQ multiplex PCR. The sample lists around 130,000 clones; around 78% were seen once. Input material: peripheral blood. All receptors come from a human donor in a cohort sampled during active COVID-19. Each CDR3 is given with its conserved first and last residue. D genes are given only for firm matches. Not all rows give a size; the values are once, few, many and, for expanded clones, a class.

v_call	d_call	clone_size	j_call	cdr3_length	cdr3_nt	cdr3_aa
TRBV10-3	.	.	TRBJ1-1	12	TGTGCCATCAGTGGGGGACAACCTGAAGCTTTCTTT	CAISGGQPEAFF
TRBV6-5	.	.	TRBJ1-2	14	TGTGCCAGCACTTCGGCAGGGATGGGCTATGGCTACACCTTC	CASTSAGMGYGYTF
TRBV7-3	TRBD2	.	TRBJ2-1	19	TGTGCCAGCAGCTCACCCGTTTCAGCGGGGGGGTATTCCTACAATGAGCAGTTCTTC	CASSSPVSAGGYSYNEQFF
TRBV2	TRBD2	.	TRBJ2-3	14	TGTGTAACCCGGGAGGGCCGCTCCACAGATACGCAGTATTTT	CVTREGRSTDTQYF
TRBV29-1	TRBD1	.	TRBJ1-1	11	TGCAGCGTGGAGGACAGGCGACGAGCTTTCTTT	CSVEDRRRAFF
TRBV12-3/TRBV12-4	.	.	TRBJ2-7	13	TGTGCCAGCAGTTTGTTGTCAGGGCGCGAGCAGTACTTC	CASSLLSGREQYF
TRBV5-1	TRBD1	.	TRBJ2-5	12	TGCGCCAGCCGACAGGGACAAGAGACCCAGTACTTC	CASRQGQETQYF
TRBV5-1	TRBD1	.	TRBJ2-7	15	TGCGCCAGCAGCTTGACCGGGACAGGGATCTACGAGCAGTACTTC	CASSLTGTGIYEQYF
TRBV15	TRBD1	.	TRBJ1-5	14	TGTGCCACCAGTTTTGACAGGGACAATCAGCCCCAGCATTTT	CATSFDRDNQPQHF
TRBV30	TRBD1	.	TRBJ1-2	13	TGTGCCTGGAGGTTGACAGGGTTGGGTGGCTACACCTTC	CAWRLTGLGGYTF
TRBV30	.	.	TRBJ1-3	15	TGTGCCTGGAGTGGAACAGGCACCTCTGGAAACACCATATATTTT	CAWSGTGTSGNTIYF
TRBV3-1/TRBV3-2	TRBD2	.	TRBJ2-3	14	TGTGCCAGCAGCGTAGCGGGGGGAGGAGATACGCAGTATTTT	CASSVAGGGDTQYF
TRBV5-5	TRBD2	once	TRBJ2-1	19	TGTGCCAGCAGCTCCTCGCCACTAGCGGGGGGGCTCTCACACAATGAGCAGTTCTTC	CASSSSPLAGGLSHNEQFF
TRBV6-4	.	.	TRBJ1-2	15	TGTGCCAGCAGGCAACTGGACAGAATCCCCTATGGCTACACCTTC	CASRQLDRIPYGYTF
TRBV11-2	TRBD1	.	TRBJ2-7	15	TGTGCCAGCAGCTTAGGCAGGGGGAGCTCCTACGAGCAGTACTTC	CASSLGRGSSYEQYF
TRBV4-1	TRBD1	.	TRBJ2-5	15	TGCGCCAGCAGTTTCACAGGGGGGAGAGAAGAGACCCAGTACTTC	CASSFTGGREETQYF
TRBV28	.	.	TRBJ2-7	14	TGTGCCAGCAGCTTGACACCTAACTCCTACGAGCAGTACTTC	CASSLTPNSYEQYF
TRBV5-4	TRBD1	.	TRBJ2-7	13	TGTGCCAGCAGCTTACAGGGGGTTTACGAGCAGTACTTC	CASSLQGVYEQYF
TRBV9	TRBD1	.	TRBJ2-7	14	TGTGCCAGCAGCGTAGGGGACAGGTCATACGAGCAGTACTTC	CASSVGDRSYEQYF
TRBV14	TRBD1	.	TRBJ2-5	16	TGTGCCAGCAGCCAAGACGCGGCAGGGGGCTATGAGACCCAGTACTTC	CASSQDAAGGYETQYF
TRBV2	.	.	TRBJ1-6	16	TGTGCCAGCAGTGAGGTGGGGGGACTCTATAATTCACCCCTCCACTTT	CASSEVGGLYNSPLHF
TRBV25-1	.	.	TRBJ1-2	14	TGTGCCAGCAGTGTACAGTCTTTGATCGGTGGCTACACCTTC	CASSVQSLIGGYTF
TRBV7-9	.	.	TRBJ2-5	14	TGTGCCAGCAGCTCGCGACAGCTCCAAGAGACCCAGTACTTC	CASSSRQLQETQYF
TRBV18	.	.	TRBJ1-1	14	TGTGCCAGCTCACCCCTGGGCGTGAACACTGAAGCTTTCTTT	CASSPLGVNTEAFF
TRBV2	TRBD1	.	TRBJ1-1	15	TGTGCCAGCAGTTCCGCAACAGGGGTTAACACTGAAGCTTTCTTT	CASSSATGVNTEAFF
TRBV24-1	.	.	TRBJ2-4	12	TGTGCCACCAGTGATAAGACGGGCATTCAGTACTTC	CATSDKTGIQYF
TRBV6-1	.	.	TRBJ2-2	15	TGTGCCAGCAGTGAATCTGTCGCGAACACCGGGGAGCTGTTTTTT	CASSESVANTGELFF
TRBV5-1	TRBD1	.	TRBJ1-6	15	TGCGCCAGCAGCTTGGATGGGACAGGGGATTCACCCCTCCACTTT	CASSLDGTGDSPLHF